The 5 T cell receptor beta chains listed next were all sequenced from one sample in a study of glioma-infiltrating T cells. TCR alpha and beta CDR3 regions were amplified from RNA using iRepertoire nested multiplex PCR. TCRdb passed the multiplex PCR reads through MiXCR, listing each CDR3 protein once. This sample yields approximately 90,000 distinct CDR3 sequences, of which under 30% are seen a single time; roughly 7% belongs to the top ten. Sequencing input: glioma tissue, nonneoplastic brain tissue, or PBMCs (not recorded which). The receptor source for this set is a human donor with low-grade glioma or glioblastoma, undergoing nonglioma brain surgery, or in good health (not recorded which).

The sample holds many counts of this clonotype. The V call is TRBV2, the J call TRBJ1-1; possible D gene TRBD1, 5 bases. CDR1 SNHLY and CDR2 FYNNEI come from the germline V gene. Trimming shortened V by 2 bases and J by 0 bases, and 19 bases separated the two germline ends. The CDR3 consists of 18 residues. In DNA, the CDR3 is TGTGCCAGCAGTGAATCAACACTCGACAGCCTTATGAACACTGAAGCTTTCTTT. Encoded protein: CASSESTLDSLMNTEAFF.

About this clonotype: An end of the junction does not agree with germline; a read error may underlie this. The CDR3 DNA sequence: TGCGCCTTTTTAACTGAAGATTTCTTT. Its translation is CAFLTEDFF. This chain joins TRBV6-2 or TRBV6-3 and TRBJ1-1, with D unclear. Germline assignment: CDR1 MNHEY and CDR2 SVGEGT. The CDR3 consists of 9 residues.

This clonotype was recorded at least ten times. This chain links TRBV7-6 with TRBJ1-2; D remains unclear. This CDR3 spans 13 amino acids. The germline V and J ends were trimmed by 6 bases and 4 bases, with 12 bases remaining between them. From germline, CDR1 is SGHVS and CDR2 FNYEAQ. Here the CDR3 DNA reads TGTGCCAGCAGTACAGACGCGCTCTATGGCTACACCTTC. It encodes CASSTDALYGYTF.

Of note for this clonotype: A read error may account for a junction end that differs from germline. The chain combines TRBV19 with TRBJ2-7; D is perhaps TRBD1 (6 bases). The CDR3 is made up of 15 amino acids. From germline, CDR1 is LNHDA and CDR2 SQIVND (reference sequence). CDR3 protein: CASSDLRTANYERYF. Here the CDR3 DNA reads TGTGCCAGTAGTGACCTCAGGACAGCGAACTACGAGCGGTACTTC.

The chain joins TRBV11-2 to TRBJ2-1, with unresolved D. The CDR3 is made up of 12 amino acids. The V and J ends lost 4 bases and 8 bases respectively, with 9 bases between them. Per the germline V gene, CDR1 is SGHAT and CDR2 is FQNNGV. CDR3 nucleotides: TGTGCCAGCAGCTACGCCGGCTATGAGCAGTTCTTC. Protein: CASSYAGYEQFF.